The next 3 T cell receptor beta chains were all read from a single sample in a study of cytomegalovirus exposure and HLA in healthy donors. Amplification used 60 Vbeta primers and 13 Jbeta primers. Measured with immunoSEQ multiplex PCR; TCRdb has only the in-frame clones, and not every one. The sample carries 100,000 to 150,000 clones, roughly 79% recorded once. The sequencing sample was made of PBMCs. These receptors all stem from a woman aged 45 to 65 in good health and CMV-seronegative.

The V and J genes are TRBV6-1 and TRBJ1-4; D call uncertain. Germline-derived CDR1 and CDR2 are MNHNS and SASEGT. Trimming cost V 2 bases and J 9 bases, with 10 bases left between them. CDR3 size: 13 residues. This chain's CDR3 is CASSELGGKKLFF. For the CDR3, the DNA is TGTGCCAGCAGTGAATTGGGAGGGAAAAAACTGTTTTTT.

V is TRBV7-6 and J is TRBJ1-1; 9 bases align to TRBD1. Germline V gives CDR1 SGHVS, CDR2 FNYEAQ. The length of the CDR3 is 13 residues. With 5 bases clipped from V and 8 bases from J, the junction kept 6 bases outside the gene matches. The CDR3 region has the DNA TGTGCCAGCAGCCCCGGGACAGGGTGGGAAGCTTTCTTT. Amino acid sequence: CASSPGTGWEAFF.

This rearrangement joins TRBV25-1 to TRBJ2-1, with a tentative D call TRBD2 (5 bases). Germline V CDR1 and CDR2: MGHDK, SYGVNS. V lost 3 bases to trimming and J lost 7 bases, with 13 bases between them. The CDR3 sequence is 14 residues long. The CDR3 here is CASSEVGAPNEQFF. The CDR3 nucleotides read TGTGCCAGCAGTGAGGTGGGAGCTCCGAATGAGCAGTTCTTC.